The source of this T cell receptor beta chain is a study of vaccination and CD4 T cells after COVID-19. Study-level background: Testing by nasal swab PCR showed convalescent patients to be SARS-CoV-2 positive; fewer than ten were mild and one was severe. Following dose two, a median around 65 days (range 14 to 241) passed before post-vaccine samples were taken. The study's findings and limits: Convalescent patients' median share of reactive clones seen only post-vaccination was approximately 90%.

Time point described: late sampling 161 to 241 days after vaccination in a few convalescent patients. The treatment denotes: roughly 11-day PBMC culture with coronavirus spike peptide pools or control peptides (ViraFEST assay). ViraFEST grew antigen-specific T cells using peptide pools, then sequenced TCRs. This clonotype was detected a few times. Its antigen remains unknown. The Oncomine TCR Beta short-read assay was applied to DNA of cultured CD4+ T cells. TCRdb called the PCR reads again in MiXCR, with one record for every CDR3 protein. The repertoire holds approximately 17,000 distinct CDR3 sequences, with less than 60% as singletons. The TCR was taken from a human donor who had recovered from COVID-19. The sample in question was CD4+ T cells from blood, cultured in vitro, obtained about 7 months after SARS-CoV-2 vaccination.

CDR3 residues: CSAADRADYGYTF. CDR3 coding DNA: TGCAGTGCTGCGGACAGGGCAGACTATGGCTACACCTTC. The chain is built from TRBV20-1 and TRBJ1-2; 8 nucleotides align to TRBD1. CDR3 size: 13 residues. Germline V gene sequence: CDR1 DFQATT, CDR2 SNEGSKA (reference sequence). V was pared by 5 bases and J by 3 bases, with 5 bases of the junction left unmatched.